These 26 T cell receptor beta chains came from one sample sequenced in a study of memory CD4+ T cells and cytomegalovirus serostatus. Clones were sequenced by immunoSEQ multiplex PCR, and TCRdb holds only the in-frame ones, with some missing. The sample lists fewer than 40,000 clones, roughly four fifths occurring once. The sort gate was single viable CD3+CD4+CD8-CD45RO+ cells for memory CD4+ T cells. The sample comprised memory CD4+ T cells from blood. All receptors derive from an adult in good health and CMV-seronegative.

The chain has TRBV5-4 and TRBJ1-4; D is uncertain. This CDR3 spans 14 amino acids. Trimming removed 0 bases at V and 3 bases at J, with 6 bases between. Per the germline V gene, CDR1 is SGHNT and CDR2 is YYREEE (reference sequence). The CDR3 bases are TGTGCCAGCAGCTTGGGCGGAGCTAATGAAAAACTGTTTTTT. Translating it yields CASSLGGANEKLFF.

CDR3 in amino acids: CASSYYASGATDTQYF. The CDR3 nucleotides are TGTGCCAGCAGTTACTATGCTAGCGGAGCCACAGATACGCAGTATTTT. This chain connects TRBV6-5 to TRBJ2-3; 7 bases are a match to TRBD2. The CDR3 runs to 16 residues. CDR1 and CDR2 (germline): MNHEY, SVGAGI. The trim removed 1 base at V and 2 bases at J, leaving 6 bases unmatched.

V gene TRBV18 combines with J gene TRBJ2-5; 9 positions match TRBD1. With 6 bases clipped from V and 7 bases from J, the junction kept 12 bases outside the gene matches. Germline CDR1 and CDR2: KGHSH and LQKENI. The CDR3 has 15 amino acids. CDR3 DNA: TGTGCCAGCTCGCCTACAGGGGGCGCTCAGGGGACCCAGTACTTC. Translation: CASSPTGGAQGTQYF.

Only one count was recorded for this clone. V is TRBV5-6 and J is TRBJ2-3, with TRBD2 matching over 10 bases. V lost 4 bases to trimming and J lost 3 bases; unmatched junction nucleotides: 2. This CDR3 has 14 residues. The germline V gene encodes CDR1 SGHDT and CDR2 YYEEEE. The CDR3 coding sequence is TGTGCCAGCAGCCGTAGCGGGGGGACAGATACGCAGTATTTT. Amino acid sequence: CASSRSGGTDTQYF.

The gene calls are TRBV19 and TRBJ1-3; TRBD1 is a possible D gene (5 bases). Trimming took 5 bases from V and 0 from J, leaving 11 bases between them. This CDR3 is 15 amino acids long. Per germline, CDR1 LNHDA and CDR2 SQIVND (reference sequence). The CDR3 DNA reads TGTGCCAGTAGTCGACAGTTTAGCTCTGGAAACACCATATATTTT. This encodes CASSRQFSSGNTIYF. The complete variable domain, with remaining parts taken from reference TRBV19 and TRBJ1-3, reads DGGITQSPKYLFRKEGQNVTLSCEQNLNHDAMYWYRQDPGQGLRLIYYSQIVNDFQKGDIAEGYSVSREKKESFPLTVTSAQKNPTAFYLCASSRQFSSGNTIYFGEGSWLTVV.

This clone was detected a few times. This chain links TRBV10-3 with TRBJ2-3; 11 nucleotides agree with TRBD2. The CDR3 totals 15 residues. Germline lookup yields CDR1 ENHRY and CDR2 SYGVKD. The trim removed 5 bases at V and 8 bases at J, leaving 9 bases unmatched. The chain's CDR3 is CAISYSGGASSTQYF. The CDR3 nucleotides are TGTGCCATCAGTTATAGCGGGGGGGCTTCGAGTACGCAGTATTTT.

In DNA form, the CDR3 reads TGTGCCAGCAGCTTAAGTGTTACTGAAGCTTTCTTT. This translates into CASSLSVTEAFF. The chain has TRBV5-6 and TRBJ1-1, with D unresolved. V lost 2 bases to trimming and J lost 5 bases, with 7 bases between them. Germline values: CDR1 SGHDT, CDR2 YYEEEE. The CDR3 contains 12 residues.

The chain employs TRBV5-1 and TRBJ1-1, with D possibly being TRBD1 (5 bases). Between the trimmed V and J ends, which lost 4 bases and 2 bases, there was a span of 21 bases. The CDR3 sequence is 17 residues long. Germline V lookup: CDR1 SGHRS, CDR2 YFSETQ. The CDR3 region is CASSPGPLDWGNTEAFF. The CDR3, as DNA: TGCGCCAGCAGCCCGGGGCCCTTAGATTGGGGTAACACTGAAGCTTTCTTT.

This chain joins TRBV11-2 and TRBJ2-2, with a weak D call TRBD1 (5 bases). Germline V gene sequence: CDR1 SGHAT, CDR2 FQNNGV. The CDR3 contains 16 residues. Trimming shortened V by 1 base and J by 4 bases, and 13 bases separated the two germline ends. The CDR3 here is CASSLAGFSLTGELFF. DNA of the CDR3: TGTGCCAGCAGCTTAGCAGGGTTTTCCCTCACCGGGGAGCTGTTTTTT.

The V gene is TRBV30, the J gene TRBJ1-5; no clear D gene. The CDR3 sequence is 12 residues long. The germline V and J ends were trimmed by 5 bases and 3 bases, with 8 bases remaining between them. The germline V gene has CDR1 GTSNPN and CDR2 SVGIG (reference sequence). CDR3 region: CAWDNHNQPQHF. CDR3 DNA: TGTGCCTGGGACAACCACAATCAGCCCCAGCATTTT.

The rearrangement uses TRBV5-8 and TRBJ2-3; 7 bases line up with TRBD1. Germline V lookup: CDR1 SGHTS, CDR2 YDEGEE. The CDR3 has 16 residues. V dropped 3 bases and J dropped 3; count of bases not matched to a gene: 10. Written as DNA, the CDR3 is TGTGCCAGCAGCTCGCAGACAGGGATGACGACAGATACGCAGTATTTT. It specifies CASSSQTGMTTDTQYF.

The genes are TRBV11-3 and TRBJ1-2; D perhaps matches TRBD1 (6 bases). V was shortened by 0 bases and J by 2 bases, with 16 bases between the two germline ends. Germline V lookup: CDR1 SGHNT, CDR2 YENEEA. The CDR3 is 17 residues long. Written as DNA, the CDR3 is TGTGCCAGCAGCTTAGAGCGGGGGGCCGGACGAAACTATGGCTACACCTTC. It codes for CASSLERGAGRNYGYTF.

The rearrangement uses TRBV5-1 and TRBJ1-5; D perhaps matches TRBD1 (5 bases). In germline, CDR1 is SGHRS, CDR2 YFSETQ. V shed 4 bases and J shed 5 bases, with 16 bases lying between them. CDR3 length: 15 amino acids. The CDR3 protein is CASSPSGGGDQPQHF. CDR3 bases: TGCGCCAGCAGCCCATCCGGGGGGGGAGATCAGCCCCAGCATTTT.

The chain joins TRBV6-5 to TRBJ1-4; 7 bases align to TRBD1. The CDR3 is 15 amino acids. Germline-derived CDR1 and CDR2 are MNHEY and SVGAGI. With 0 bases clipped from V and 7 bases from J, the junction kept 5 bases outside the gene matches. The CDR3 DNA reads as TGTGCCAGCAGTTACTCGACAGGGAGTGGTGAAAAACTGTTTTTT. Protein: CASSYSTGSGEKLFF.

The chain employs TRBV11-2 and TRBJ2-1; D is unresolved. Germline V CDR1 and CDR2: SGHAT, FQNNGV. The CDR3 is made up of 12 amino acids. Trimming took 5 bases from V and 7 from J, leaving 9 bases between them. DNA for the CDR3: TGTGCCAGCAGCCACGGACCGAATGAGCAGTTCTTC. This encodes CASSHGPNEQFF.

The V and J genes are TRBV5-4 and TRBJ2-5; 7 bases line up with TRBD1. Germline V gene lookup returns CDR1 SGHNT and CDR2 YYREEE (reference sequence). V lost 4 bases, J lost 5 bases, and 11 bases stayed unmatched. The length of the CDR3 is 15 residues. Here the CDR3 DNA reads TGTGCCAGCAGCCCCTGGGACAGTGGACGCGAGACCCAGTACTTC. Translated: CASSPWDSGRETQYF.

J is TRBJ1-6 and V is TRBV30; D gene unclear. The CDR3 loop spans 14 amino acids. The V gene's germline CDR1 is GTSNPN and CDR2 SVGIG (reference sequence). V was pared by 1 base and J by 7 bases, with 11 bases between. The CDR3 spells CAWSEWTENSPLHF. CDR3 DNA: TGTGCCTGGAGTGAATGGACCGAAAATTCACCCCTCCACTTT.

CDR3 DNA: TGTGCCAGCAGCTTAGGGGGGGGCAGTCAGCCCCAGCATTTT. Translation gives CASSLGGGSQPQHF. This rearrangement joins TRBV7-2 to TRBJ1-5; D perhaps matches TRBD1 (6 bases). Germline V gene lookup returns CDR1 SGHTA and CDR2 FQGNSA. The CDR3 spans 14 residues. Trimming pared 1 base from V and 6 bases from J, leaving 10 bases between.

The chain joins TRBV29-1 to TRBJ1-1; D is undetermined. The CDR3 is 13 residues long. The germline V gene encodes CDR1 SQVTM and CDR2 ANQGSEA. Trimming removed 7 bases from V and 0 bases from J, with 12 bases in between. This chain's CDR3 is CSASGMLNTEAFF. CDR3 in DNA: TGCAGCGCCTCGGGCATGCTGAACACTGAAGCTTTCTTT.

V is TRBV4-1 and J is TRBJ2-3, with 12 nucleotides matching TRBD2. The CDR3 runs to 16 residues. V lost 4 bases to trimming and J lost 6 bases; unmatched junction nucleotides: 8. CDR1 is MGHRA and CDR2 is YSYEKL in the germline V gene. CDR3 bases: TGCGCCAGCAGCCGACCTAGCGGGGGGGCGTCGGATACGCAGTATTTT. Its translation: CASSRPSGGASDTQYF.

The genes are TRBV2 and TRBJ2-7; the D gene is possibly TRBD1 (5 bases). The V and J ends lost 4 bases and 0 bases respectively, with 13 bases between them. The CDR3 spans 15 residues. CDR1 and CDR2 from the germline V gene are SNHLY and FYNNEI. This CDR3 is CASSGTQTTSYEQYF. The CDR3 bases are TGTGCCAGCAGTGGGACACAAACTACCTCCTACGAGCAGTACTTC.

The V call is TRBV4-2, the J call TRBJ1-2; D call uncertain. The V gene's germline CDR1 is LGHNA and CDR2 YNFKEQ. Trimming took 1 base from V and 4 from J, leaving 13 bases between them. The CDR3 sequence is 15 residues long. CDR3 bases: TGTGCCAGCAGCCAAGGGCTAAACTCCCCCTATGGCTACACCTTC. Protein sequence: CASSQGLNSPYGYTF.

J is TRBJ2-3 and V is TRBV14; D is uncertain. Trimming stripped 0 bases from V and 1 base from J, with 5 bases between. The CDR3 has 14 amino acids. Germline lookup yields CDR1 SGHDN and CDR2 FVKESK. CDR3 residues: CASSQELRTDTQYF. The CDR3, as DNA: TGTGCCAGCAGCCAAGAGTTGCGCACAGATACGCAGTATTTT. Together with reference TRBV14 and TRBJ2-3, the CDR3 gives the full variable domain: EAGVTQFPSHSVIEKGQTVTLRCDPISGHDNLYWYRRVMGKEIKFLLHFVKESKQDESGMPNNRFLAERTGGTYSTLKVQPAELEDSGVYFCASSQELRTDTQYFGPGTRLTVL.

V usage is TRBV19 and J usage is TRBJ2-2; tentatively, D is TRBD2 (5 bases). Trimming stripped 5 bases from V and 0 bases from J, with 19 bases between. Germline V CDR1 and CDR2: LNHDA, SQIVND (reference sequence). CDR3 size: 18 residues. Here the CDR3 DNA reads TGTGCCAGTAGTCCCCCCCGGGATTGGCGCTCGAACACCGGGGAGCTGTTTTTT. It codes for CASSPPRDWRSNTGELFF. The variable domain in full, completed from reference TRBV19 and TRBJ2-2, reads DGGITQSPKYLFRKEGQNVTLSCEQNLNHDAMYWYRQDPGQGLRLIYYSQIVNDFQKGDIAEGYSVSREKKESFPLTVTSAQKNPTAFYLCASSPPRDWRSNTGELFFGEGSRLTVL.

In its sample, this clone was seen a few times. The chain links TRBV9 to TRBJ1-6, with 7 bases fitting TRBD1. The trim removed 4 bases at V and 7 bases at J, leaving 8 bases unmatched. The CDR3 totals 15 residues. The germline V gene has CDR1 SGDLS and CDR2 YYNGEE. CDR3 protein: CASSLDRDRNSPLHF. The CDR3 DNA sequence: TGTGCCAGCAGCCTCGACCGGGACAGAAATTCACCCCTCCACTTT.

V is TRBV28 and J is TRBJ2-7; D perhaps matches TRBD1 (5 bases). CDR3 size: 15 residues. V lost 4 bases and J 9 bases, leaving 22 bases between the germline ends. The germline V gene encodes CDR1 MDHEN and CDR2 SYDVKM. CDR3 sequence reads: CASSSEGVGRSWQYF. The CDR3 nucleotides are TGTGCCAGCAGTTCCGAAGGGGTGGGCCGGAGCTGGCAGTACTTC.